This passage covers 29 T cell receptor beta chains from one sample sequenced in a study of OX40 agonist ivuxolimab in advanced cancers. Profiled with immunoSEQ multiplex PCR; TCRdb holds only in-frame clones, not every one. The sample lists about 84,000 clones; roughly 80% were seen once. The sequencing used CD4+ or CD8+ T cells sorted from blood, collected in a trial of the OX40 agonist ivuxolimab. The origin of the receptors is an adult with an advanced solid tumor such as melanoma, head and neck, liver or kidney cancer.

The chain couples TRBV5-1 to TRBJ2-2; no firm D call. The V end lost 4 bases, the J end lost 4 bases, and 23 bases lay between the germline ends. In germline, CDR1 is SGHRS, CDR2 YFSETQ. The CDR3 spans 18 residues. This CDR3 reads CASSLSTDAGAVTGELFF. CDR3 DNA sequence: TGCGCCAGCAGCCTGTCAACGGATGCAGGCGCCGTCACCGGGGAGCTGTTTTTT. Together with reference TRBV5-1 and TRBJ2-2, the CDR3 gives the full variable domain: KAGVTQTPRYLIKTRGQQVTLSCSPISGHRSVSWYQQTPGQGLQFLFEYFSETQRNKGNFPGRFSGRQFSNSRSEMNVSTLELGDSALYLCASSLSTDAGAVTGELFFGEGSRLTVL.

This clone was counted between two and nine times. This rearrangement joins TRBV7-2 to TRBJ1-6, with TRBD1 matching 8 bases. J lost 10 bases, V lost 5 bases, and 4 bases had no gene match. Germline CDR1 and CDR2: SGHTA and FQGNSA. This CDR3 has 13 residues. CDR3 amino acids: CASSPRQGSPLHF. For the CDR3, the DNA is TGTGCCAGCAGCCCGCGACAGGGGTCACCCCTCCACTTT. The complete variable domain, with remaining parts taken from reference TRBV7-2 and TRBJ1-6, reads GAGVSQSPSNKVTEKGKDVELRCDPISGHTALYWYRQSLGQGLEFLIYFQGNSAPDKSGLPSDRFSAERTGGSVSTLTIQRTQQEDSAVYLCASSPRQGSPLHFGNGTRLTVT.

The rearrangement links TRBV30 to TRBJ2-1; no clear D gene. The germline gives CDR1 GTSNPN, CDR2 SVGIG (reference sequence). Deletions cut 8 bases from V and 6 bases from J, with 11 bases between. The CDR3 loop spans 11 amino acids. The CDR3 loop reads CATSASNEQFF. CDR3 nucleotide sequence: TGTGCCACATCTGCAAGCAATGAGCAGTTCTTC.

The rearrangement links TRBV7-3 to TRBJ1-6; 9 bases are a match to TRBD1. Germline V gives CDR1 SGHTA, CDR2 FQGTGA. The CDR3 runs 15 residues. V shed 3 bases, J shed 5 bases, and the junction held 2 bases outside the gene matches. Here the CDR3 DNA reads TGTGCCAGCAGCTTCCGGACAGGGGATAATTCACCCCTCCACTTT. Its translation is CASSFRTGDNSPLHF.

This clone has more than one count but fewer than ten. The rearrangement joins TRBV19 to TRBJ2-3; D is perhaps TRBD1 or TRBD2 (6 bases each). Germline CDR1 LNHDA, CDR2 SQIVND (reference sequence). The CDR3 has 16 residues. V lost 5 bases and J lost 3, with 18 bases in between. The CDR3 DNA reads TGTGCCAGTAGTCGTCTTTCGGTAGGGGGGACAGATACGCAGTATTTT. Translating gives CASSRLSVGGTDTQYF.

This rearrangement joins TRBV11-2 to TRBJ1-2; D perhaps matches TRBD1 (6 bases). The V end was cut by 2 bases, the J end by 1 base, with 17 bases between. CDR1 SGHAT and CDR2 FQNNGV come from the germline V gene. The CDR3 has 17 residues. This CDR3 is CASSLSPLYRDNYGYTF. The CDR3 DNA reads as TGTGCCAGCAGCTTAAGTCCCTTGTACAGGGATAACTATGGCTACACCTTC. Drawing the rest from reference TRBV11-2 and TRBJ1-2, the complete variable domain is EAGVAQSPRYKIIEKRQSVAFWCNPISGHATLYWYQQILGQGPKLLIQFQNNGVVDDSQLPKDRFSAERLKGVDSTLKIQPAKLEDSAVYLCASSLSPLYRDNYGYTFGSGTRLTVV.

The chain links TRBV27 to TRBJ1-6; D gene uncertain. Trimming removed 2 bases from V and 9 bases from J, with 17 bases in between. Germline CDR1 and CDR2: MNHEY and SMNVEV (reference sequence). This CDR3 spans 16 amino acids. For the CDR3, the DNA is TGTGCCAGCAGTTTAGGTGGAGCGATCCTTGGTTCACCCCTCCACTTT. It translates to CASSLGGAILGSPLHF.

This sequence joins TRBV19 and TRBJ2-6, with D possibly TRBD1 on 6 matching bases. Trimming left V 4 bases short and J 2 bases short, with 18 bases between. Germline V gene lookup returns CDR1 LNHDA and CDR2 SQIVND (reference sequence). CDR3 length: 18 residues. The CDR3 here is CASSRPTGASAGANVLTF. The CDR3 region has the DNA TGTGCCAGTAGTAGGCCGACAGGTGCTTCGGCTGGGGCCAACGTCCTGACTTTC.

The chain has TRBV7-3 and TRBJ1-1; D is undetermined. This CDR3 spans 13 amino acids. Germline-derived CDR1 and CDR2 are SGHTA and FQGTGA. Trimming removed 4 bases from V and 2 bases from J, with 8 bases in between. CDR3 sequence reads: CASSSRANTEAFF. The CDR3 DNA reads as TGTGCCAGCAGCTCCCGGGCCAACACTGAAGCTTTCTTT.

J is TRBJ1-5 and V is TRBV28; no reliable D call. This CDR3 region has 13 residues. Germline values: CDR1 MDHEN, CDR2 SYDVKM. Trimming pared 11 bases from V and 0 bases from J, leaving 11 bases between. The DNA of the CDR3 is TGTGCCGGTGGGCCGTATAGCAATCAGCCCCAGCATTTT. It codes for CAGGPYSNQPQHF.

This chain uses TRBV27 with TRBJ1-5, with TRBD1 as a possible D gene (6 bases). This CDR3 region has 15 residues. V was clipped by 0 bases and J by 6 bases, with 12 bases between them. CDR1 is MNHEY and CDR2 is SMNVEV in the germline V gene (reference sequence). The chain's CDR3 is CASSLSQDSIQPQHF. The CDR3 DNA is TGTGCCAGCAGTTTATCGCAGGACAGTATTCAGCCCCAGCATTTT.

This clone was recorded a few times. The rearrangement joins TRBV2 to TRBJ1-5; 9 bases align to TRBD1. CDR3 length: 18 amino acids. The V gene end was trimmed by 1 base and the J gene end by 0 bases; junction bases not matched to a gene: 7. From germline, CDR1 is SNHLY and CDR2 FYNNEI. The CDR3 DNA reads TGTGCCAGCAGTGAAGGGACAGGGGCATCGGGTAGCAATCAGCCCCAGCATTTT. Translation: CASSEGTGASGSNQPQHF.

The chain has TRBV4-3 and TRBJ1-1; D is uncertain. Germline CDR1 LGHNA, CDR2 YSLEER. V dropped 1 base and J dropped 5 bases, with 8 bases sitting between them. The CDR3 totals 13 residues. The CDR3 reads CASSQVEGTEAFF. Written as DNA, the CDR3 is TGCGCCAGCAGCCAAGTAGAGGGTACTGAAGCTTTCTTT.

The chain is built from TRBV10-2 and TRBJ2-3, with D possibly called TRBD1 or TRBD2 (5 bases each). From germline, CDR1 is WSHSY and CDR2 SAAADI. V shed 7 bases and J shed 3 bases, with 11 bases lying between them. The CDR3 consists of 13 residues. CDR3 sequence: CASIEGITDTQYF. The CDR3, as DNA: TGCGCCAGCATCGAGGGGATAACAGATACGCAGTATTTT.

The J gene is TRBJ2-7, the V gene TRBV6-1; D might be TRBD1 (7 bases). V was cut by 0 bases and J by 10 bases, with 16 bases left in between. Germline loops: CDR1 MNHNS, CDR2 SASEGT. The CDR3 has 14 amino acids. The CDR3 sequence is CASSEAGGGAHQYV. The CDR3 DNA follows: TGTGCCAGCAGTGAAGCTGGAGGGGGCGCGCATCAGTACGTC.

CDR3 DNA: TGTGCCACCAGCAGAGGGGACAGGGGGCTCGAGAGGCAGCCCCAGCATTTT. It translates to CATSRGDRGLERQPQHF. V usage is TRBV15 and J usage is TRBJ1-5; TRBD1 agrees at 12 bases. The CDR3 has 17 amino acids. Per the germline V gene, CDR1 is LNHNV and CDR2 is YYDKDF (reference sequence). V lost 1 base to trimming and J lost 7 bases; unmatched junction nucleotides: 8. The full variable domain, rest sourced from reference TRBV15 and TRBJ1-5, is DAMVIQNPRYQVTQFGKPVTLSCSQTLNHNVMYWYQQKSSQAPKLLFHYYDKDFNNEADTPDNFQSRRPNTSFCFLDIRSPGLGDTAMYLCATSRGDRGLERQPQHFGDGTRLSIL.

V is TRBV6-1 and J is TRBJ2-2; 10 bases are a match to TRBD1. The junction had 1 base not matched to a gene; V was cut back by 8 bases and J by 1 base. The CDR3 consists of 14 residues. From germline, CDR1 is MNHNS and CDR2 SASEGT. The CDR3 bases are TGTGCCAGCGACAGGGGGCGGAACACCGGGGAGCTGTTTTTT. It encodes CASDRGRNTGELFF.

This clone has only a few counts. The V call is TRBV2, the J call TRBJ1-2; D gene uncertain. Trimming stripped 0 bases from V and 6 bases from J, with 11 bases between. The CDR3 has 14 residues. Germline V gene lookup returns CDR1 SNHLY and CDR2 FYNNEI. Written as DNA, the CDR3 is TGTGCCAGCAGTGAAGCTCGAGGGTCTGATGGCTACACCTTC. This codes for CASSEARGSDGYTF.

The rearrangement joins TRBV18 to TRBJ2-7; no definite D call. Germline lookup yields CDR1 KGHSH and CDR2 LQKENI. The CDR3 is 14 residues long. V lost 3 bases to trimming and J lost 5 bases, with 14 bases between them. CDR3 amino acids: CASSPPAISNEQYF. DNA for the CDR3: TGTGCCAGCTCACCCCCGGCTATTAGCAACGAGCAGTACTTC.

This chain connects TRBV5-1 to TRBJ2-1; 7 bases map to TRBD1. The CDR3 has 15 amino acids. The V and J ends lost 3 bases and 0 bases, in that order; junction bases with no gene match: 3. Looked up from germline, CDR1 is SGHRS and CDR2 is YFSETQ. CDR3 nucleotides: TGCGCCAGCAGCTCGGGACAGAGCTCCTACAATGAGCAGTTCTTC. This translates into CASSSGQSSYNEQFF.

V gene TRBV10-3 combines with J gene TRBJ2-1; 10 bases map to TRBD1. J lost 5 bases, V lost 4 bases, and 5 bases had no gene match. CDR3 size: 15 residues. CDR1 and CDR2 (germline): ENHRY, SYGVKD. CDR3 nucleotide sequence: TGTGCCATCAGTGGAAGACAGGGGGCACACAATGAGCAGTTCTTC. Protein: CAISGRQGAHNEQFF.

The chain is built from TRBV5-4 and TRBJ2-5; either TRBD1 or TRBD2 may fit D (5 bases each). The V end was cut by 0 bases, the J end by 2 bases, with 8 bases between. CDR1 is SGHNT and CDR2 is YYREEE in the germline V gene (reference sequence). This CDR3 spans 14 amino acids. Here the CDR3 DNA reads TGTGCCAGCAGCTTGGCGGGGCGACAAGAGACCCAGTACTTC. Amino acid sequence: CASSLAGRQETQYF.

This chain links TRBV10-3 with TRBJ1-5; D ambiguous. V gave up 2 bases and J gave up 3 bases, with 11 bases separating them. The CDR3 consists of 15 residues. Germline CDR1 reads ENHRY; CDR2 reads SYGVKD. CDR3 sequence reads: CAISENAGNNQPQHF. The CDR3 bases are TGTGCCATCAGTGAGAATGCGGGGAACAATCAGCCCCAGCATTTT.

This chain connects TRBV30 to TRBJ2-2; TRBD1 matches at 10 bases. J was trimmed by 3 bases and V by 3 bases; bases with no gene match: 10. In germline, CDR1 is GTSNPN, CDR2 SVGIG (reference sequence). This CDR3 has 17 amino acids. Here the CDR3 reads CAWRWDRGSVDTGELFF. CDR3 in DNA: TGTGCCTGGAGATGGGACAGGGGAAGCGTGGACACCGGGGAGCTGTTTTTT.

Only a few counts were recorded for this clone. V and J are TRBV28 and TRBJ1-2; 7 nucleotides line up with TRBD1. CDR3 length: 14 residues. V shed 6 bases, J shed 8 bases, and the junction held 12 bases outside the gene matches. Per germline, CDR1 MDHEN and CDR2 SYDVKM. The CDR3 loop reads CASSLGQVAGGYTF. For the CDR3, the DNA is TGTGCCAGCAGCCTCGGACAGGTTGCTGGGGGCTACACCTTC.

The V and J genes are TRBV2 and TRBJ1-5; TRBD1 might be the D (5 bases). V lost 4 bases and J 4 bases, leaving 17 bases between the germline ends. Looked up from germline, CDR1 is SNHLY and CDR2 is FYNNEI. This CDR3 spans 16 amino acids. The CDR3 loop reads CASSGLAGTANQPQHF. For the CDR3, the DNA is TGTGCCAGCAGTGGGTTAGCCGGGACGGCAAATCAGCCCCAGCATTTT.

The CDR3 loop reads CAIESVRNTEAFF. CDR3 sequence (DNA): TGTGCCATAGAAAGTGTCCGGAACACTGAAGCTTTCTTT. The gene calls are TRBV10-3 and TRBJ1-1; D is ambiguous. Germline lookup yields CDR1 ENHRY and CDR2 SYGVKD. CDR3 size: 13 residues. Trimming pared 9 bases from V and 1 base from J, leaving 12 bases between.

In DNA form, the CDR3 reads TGTGCCAGCAGCTACCAGCGGACTTTGTCCTACGAGCAGTACTTC. Its translation: CASSYQRTLSYEQYF. V and J are TRBV7-9 and TRBJ2-7, with D possibly being TRBD2 (5 bases). The CDR3 totals 15 residues. V lost 4 bases to trimming and J lost 1 base, with 14 bases between them. Germline loops: CDR1 SEHNR, CDR2 FQNEAQ (reference sequence).

The chain joins TRBV6-1 to TRBJ1-3, with D unclear. CDR3 length: 14 amino acids. The ends were cut back, 4 bases at V and 4 bases at J, with 11 bases in the middle. CDR1 and CDR2 (germline): MNHNS, SASEGT. CDR3 DNA: TGTGCCAGCAGTGGGTACCAACAGGGAAACACCATATATTTT. Protein product: CASSGYQQGNTIYF.